This is a list of T cell receptor beta chains from one sample in a study of blood T cell repertoires in COVID-19. This table comes from immunoSEQ multiplex PCR, and its TCRdb copy is limited to in-frame clones, with some not included. The data show approximately 93,000 clones, around 87% seen once. Material: peripheral blood. These receptors were obtained from a human donor in a cohort sampled during active COVID-19. The CDR3 runs from the conserved cysteine through the conserved F or W.

j_call: TRBJ2-3; v_call: TRBV28; cdr3_aa: CAGRTGSTDTQYF
j_call: TRBJ2-2; v_call: TRBV2; cdr3_aa: CASSELSGSGELFF
j_call: TRBJ1-1; v_call: TRBV11-3; cdr3_aa: CASNPPTGTPEAFF
j_call: TRBJ2-3; v_call: TRBV9; cdr3_aa: CASSVVSGVRTDTQYF
j_call: TRBJ2-3; v_call: TRBV12-3/TRBV12-4; cdr3_aa: CASSLGLGDTQYF
j_call: TRBJ1-1; v_call: TRBV5-1; cdr3_aa: CASSLGGRTTEAFF
j_call: TRBJ2-5; v_call: TRBV5-1; cdr3_aa: CASSLTSGRTVETQYF
j_call: TRBJ1-3; v_call: TRBV6-5; cdr3_aa: CASSYTGLAGNTIYF
j_call: TRBJ1-2; v_call: TRBV7-8; cdr3_aa: CASSFGQGGYGYTF
j_call: TRBJ2-3; v_call: TRBV3-1/TRBV3-2; cdr3_aa: CASSQRQGTDTQYF
j_call: TRBJ2-2; v_call: TRBV2; cdr3_aa: CASGTSGTGELFF
j_call: TRBJ1-1; v_call: TRBV12-3/TRBV12-4; cdr3_aa: CASSPDRATEAFF
j_call: TRBJ1-5; v_call: TRBV28; cdr3_aa: CASSFGQTDQPQHF
j_call: TRBJ2-5; v_call: TRBV4-1; cdr3_aa: CASSLAGLQETQYF
j_call: TRBJ2-7; v_call: TRBV5-1; cdr3_aa: CASRTEFTYEQYF
j_call: TRBJ1-1; v_call: TRBV6-5; cdr3_aa: CASSFPGGWTEAFF
j_call: TRBJ1-6; v_call: TRBV28; cdr3_aa: CASMAPITPLHF
j_call: TRBJ2-7; v_call: TRBV19; cdr3_aa: CASGDRGAYEQYF
j_call: TRBJ1-1; v_call: TRBV13; cdr3_aa: CASSLGRETEAFF
j_call: TRBJ2-1; v_call: TRBV28; cdr3_aa: CASSYGGPSYNEQFF
j_call: TRBJ2-5; v_call: TRBV5-1; cdr3_aa: CASSYRGEETQYF
j_call: TRBJ1-1; v_call: TRBV18; cdr3_aa: CASSTTLGEDTEAFF
j_call: TRBJ2-3; v_call: TRBV19; cdr3_aa: CASKREASTDTQYF
j_call: TRBJ2-1; v_call: TRBV18; cdr3_aa: CASSPPGQGATNEQFF
j_call: TRBJ2-7; v_call: TRBV4-1; cdr3_aa: CASSQEFTSAESYEQYF
j_call: TRBJ2-7; v_call: TRBV5-8; cdr3_aa: CASSLLTSAPLAYEQYF
j_call: TRBJ1-6; v_call: TRBV5-4; cdr3_aa: CASSPPGRNNSPLHF
j_call: TRBJ1-5; v_call: TRBV28; cdr3_aa: CASTILQGGQPQHF
j_call: TRBJ1-2; v_call: TRBV28; cdr3_aa: CASSFSGTGKVNYGYTF
j_call: TRBJ2-1; v_call: TRBV14; cdr3_aa: CASSQVNSPYNEQFF
j_call: TRBJ2-1; v_call: TRBV5-1; cdr3_aa: CASGVGVLAGVNNEQFF
j_call: TRBJ2-5; v_call: TRBV5-1; cdr3_aa: CASSSGRLAGGPRVQETQYF
j_call: TRBJ1-2; v_call: TRBV30; cdr3_aa: CAWGGQGGNYGYTF